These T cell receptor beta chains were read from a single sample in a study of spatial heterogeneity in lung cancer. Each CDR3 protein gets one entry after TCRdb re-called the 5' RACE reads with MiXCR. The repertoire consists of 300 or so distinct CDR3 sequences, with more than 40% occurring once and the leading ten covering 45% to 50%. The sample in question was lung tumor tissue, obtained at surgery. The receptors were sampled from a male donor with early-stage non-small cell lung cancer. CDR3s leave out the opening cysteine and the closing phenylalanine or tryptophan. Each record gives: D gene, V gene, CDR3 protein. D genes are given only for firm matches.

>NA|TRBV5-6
ASSLSTGELF
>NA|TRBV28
ASSLFKDSPLH
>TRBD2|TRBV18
ASSPPGSGRSSSYNEQF
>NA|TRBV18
ASSPLPGGLSGMNTGELF
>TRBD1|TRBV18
ASSETGYYNEQF
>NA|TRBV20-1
SARWQSYEQY
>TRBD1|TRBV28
ASSSGQGLWQPQH
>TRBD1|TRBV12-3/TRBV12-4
ASSRTGVYEQY
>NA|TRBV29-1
SVETEPVTDTQY
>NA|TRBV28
ASRLPGGDSPLH
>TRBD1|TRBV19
ASSKHGTVAGKNIQY
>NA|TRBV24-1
ATSDPRRTDSNQPQH
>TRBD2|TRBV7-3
ASSLGDTGGNEQF
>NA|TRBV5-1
ASSLDGHSNQPQH
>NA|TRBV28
ASSGQMNTEAF
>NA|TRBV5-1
ASRSGTYDNSPLH
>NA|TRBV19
ATSTRNSGANVLT
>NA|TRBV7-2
ASSFAGNEQF
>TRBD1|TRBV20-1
SARDPETGDTGELF
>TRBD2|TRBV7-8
ASSFPQGLAGGRMYNEQF
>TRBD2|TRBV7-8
ASSLLAGADTQY
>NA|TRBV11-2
ASSLAGLAPNEQF
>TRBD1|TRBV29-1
SVEDRGTEAF
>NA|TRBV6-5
ASSYWPFDQETQY
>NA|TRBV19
ASSIATAYGYT
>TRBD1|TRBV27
ASSSGQIYEQY
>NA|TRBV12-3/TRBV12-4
ASSFPPGINEQF
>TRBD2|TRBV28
ASSFLHPGRAGYNEQF
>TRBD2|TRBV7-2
ASSLVPRAGAETQY
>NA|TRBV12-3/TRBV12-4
ASSGGGNIQY
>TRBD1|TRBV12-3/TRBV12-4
ASSWGDGTAARNIQY
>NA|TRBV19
ASSIIPAEGEQF
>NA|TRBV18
ASSPRGTDTQY
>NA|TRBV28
ASSHSYPPPGLVTEAF
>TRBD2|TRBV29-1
SVSGTSVYNEQF
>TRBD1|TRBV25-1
ASSEYRGPEAF
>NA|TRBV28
ASTNPRGPLH
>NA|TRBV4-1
ASSLDRSYEQY
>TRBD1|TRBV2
ASSEGQGYGELF
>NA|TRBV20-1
SARDLGKPQH
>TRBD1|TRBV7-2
ASSIPVGTGGGETQY
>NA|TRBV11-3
ASSLEQGTYNEQF
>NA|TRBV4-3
ASSQDLVGGGYEKLF
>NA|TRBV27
ASSLSEISDTQY
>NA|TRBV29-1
SVATGINQPQH
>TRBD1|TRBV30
AWSFSSGTGNSPLH
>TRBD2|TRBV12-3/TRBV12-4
ASTGLAGDEQF
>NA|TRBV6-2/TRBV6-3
ASSYSTRARTDTQY